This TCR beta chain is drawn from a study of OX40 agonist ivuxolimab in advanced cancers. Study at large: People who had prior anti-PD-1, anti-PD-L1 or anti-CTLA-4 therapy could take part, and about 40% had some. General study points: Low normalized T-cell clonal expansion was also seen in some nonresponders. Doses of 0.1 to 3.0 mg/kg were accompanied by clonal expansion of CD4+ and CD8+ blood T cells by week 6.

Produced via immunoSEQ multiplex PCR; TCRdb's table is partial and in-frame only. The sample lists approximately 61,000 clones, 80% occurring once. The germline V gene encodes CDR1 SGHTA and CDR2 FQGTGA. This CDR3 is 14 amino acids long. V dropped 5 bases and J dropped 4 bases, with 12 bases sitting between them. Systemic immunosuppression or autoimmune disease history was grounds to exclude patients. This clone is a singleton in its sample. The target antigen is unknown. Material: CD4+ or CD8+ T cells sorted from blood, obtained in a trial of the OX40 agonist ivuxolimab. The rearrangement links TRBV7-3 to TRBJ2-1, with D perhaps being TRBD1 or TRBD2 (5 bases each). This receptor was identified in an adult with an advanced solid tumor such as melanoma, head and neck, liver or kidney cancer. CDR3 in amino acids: CASSLGTKYNEQFF. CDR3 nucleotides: TGTGCCAGCAGCCTCGGGACCAAATACAATGAGCAGTTCTTC.